The TCR beta chain under discussion was sequenced for a study of cytomegalovirus exposure and HLA in healthy donors. Regarding the study as a whole: In a later analysis, more than 15,000 TCR beta sequences were associated with HLA alleles at 0.05 false discovery rate. Several of the most significant clusters appeared linked to common viral pathogens, based on a later analysis.

Primers included in the PCR were 60 Vbeta and 13 Jbeta primers. Measured with immunoSEQ multiplex PCR; TCRdb has only the in-frame clones, and not every one. The repertoire holds 65,000 to 75,000 clones, with 65% to 70% as singletons. This clone was seen only once. What it recognizes is unknown. CDR1 and CDR2 (germline): MNHEY, SMNVEV (reference sequence). The CDR3 has 16 residues. Trimming took 5 bases from V and 0 from J; bases not matched to a gene: 9. This receptor was identified in a man aged 35 to 55 in good health and CMV-seropositive. This chain joins TRBV27 and TRBJ2-7; 8 nucleotides match TRBD1. The sample was PBMCs. CDR3 DNA: TGTGCCAGCAGTCCCATCAAGGGGACAGGCTCCTACGAGCAGTACTTC. Its protein product is CASSPIKGTGSYEQYF.